A few counts support the clone carrying this T cell receptor beta chain. Its target is not known. An end of the junction does not agree with germline; a read error may underlie this. These data belong to a study of early stage breast cancer tumors. About the research overall: Invasive lobular carcinomas made up four of 12 ER+/PR+/HER2- tumors.

Per germline, CDR1 SGHTA and CDR2 FQGNSA. This CDR3 has 12 amino acids. Clones were sequenced by immunoSEQ multiplex PCR, and TCRdb holds only the in-frame ones, with some missing. Found here are some 7,800 clones, about 80% of them singletons; the top ten hold 8.5%. Study observations and caveats: Tumors had 2.5 to 3-fold higher T cell density and higher clonality than adjacent normal breast tissue. Bulk DNA sequencing of unsorted cells missed chain pairing and markers.

The specimen sequenced was normal breast tissue next to the tumor. The origin of this receptor is a person in their 60s with breast cancer. The rearrangement links TRBV7-2 to TRBJ2-1; 7 nucleotides align to TRBD2. In nucleotides, the CDR3 is TGTGCCAGCAGCCGCCCGGGACTATCTTTGCTCTTC. As protein: CASSRPGLSLLF.